This T cell receptor beta chain was recorded in a study of blood T cells in healthy people across ages. The CDR3 is made up of 15 amino acids. The ends lost 4 bases at V and 8 bases at J; junction bases unmatched: 9. CDR1 is SEHNR, CDR2 FQNEAQ, per germline (reference sequence). Whenever a sample was processed, at least 6 million PBMCs were isolated. This clonotype was seen a handful of times. PCR was performed a second time for about 6 to 11 cycles using a sample-barcoded 5' primer and a J-beta primer mix. Each of the cDNA molecules was tagged by a template-switch adaptor with 12 random nucleotides. Each CDR3 protein gets one entry after TCRdb re-called the 5' RACE reads with MiXCR. The sample consists of around 700,000 distinct CDR3 sequences, roughly 25% of them appearing once. The same data also went into a second study, on T cells of mothers and their children. That work states: Samples came from a few healthy Caucasian mothers and their six children.

The receptor comes from a boy aged 5-17 years in good health. The V gene is TRBV7-9, the J gene TRBJ1-4; 8 bases match TRBD1. Material: blood. This CDR3 is CASSSDRGAREKLFF. The CDR3 bases are TGTGCCAGCAGCTCCGACAGGGGCGCCAGGGAAAAACTGTTTTTT.